Listed here are 29 T cell receptor beta chains from one sample, sequenced in a study of T-cell memory formation after mild COVID-19. MiXCR, run by TCRdb on the 5' RACE reads, gives a single entry per CDR3 protein. This table has over 45,000 distinct CDR3 sequences, roughly a quarter appearing once. Sequenced input: PBMCs or a T cell subset sorted from them (not recorded which). The receptors here all came from a young man who had mild COVID-19 (a few samples of this study predate the infection). Cell type and time point are not known.

This clonotype has a handful of counts. This chain joins TRBV27 and TRBJ2-7; D perhaps matches TRBD2 (6 bases). V was pared by 4 bases and J by 5 bases, with 21 bases between. The CDR3 spans 16 residues. Germline CDR1 MNHEY, CDR2 SMNVEV (reference sequence). In nucleotides, the CDR3 is TGTGCCAGCAGTTGGCCGGAGGGAATAGGTCGGGACGAGCAGTACGTC. This encodes CASSWPEGIGRDEQYV.

The chain recombines TRBV4-2 with TRBJ1-6; D gene unclear. The germline V gene has CDR1 LGHNA and CDR2 YNFKEQ. The CDR3 is made up of 15 amino acids. V dropped 4 bases and J dropped 7 bases, with 14 bases sitting between them. The CDR3 region is CASSRRGGGNSPLHF. The CDR3 region has the DNA TGTGCCAGCAGCCGCCGAGGAGGCGGCAATTCACCCCTCCACTTT.

V and J are TRBV12-5 and TRBJ1-5, with 8 bases that match TRBD1. The J segment lost 5 bases and the V segment lost 0 bases, leaving 0 bases of the junction unmatched. The germline gives CDR1 LGHNT, CDR2 FRNRAP. CDR3 length equals 14 residues. The CDR3 protein is CASGLVQGDQPQHF. The DNA of the CDR3 is TGTGCTAGTGGTTTGGTACAGGGGGATCAGCCCCAGCATTTT.

The V call is TRBV7-2, the J call TRBJ1-2; no clear D gene. The ends were cut back, 5 bases at V and 8 bases at J, with 12 bases in the middle. The CDR3 runs 12 residues. Looked up from germline, CDR1 is SGHTA and CDR2 is FQGNSA. The CDR3 here is CASSPTPDGYTF. The CDR3 nucleotides read TGTGCCAGCAGCCCAACCCCGGACGGCTACACCTTC. The full variable domain, completed using reference TRBV7-2 and TRBJ1-2, is GAGVSQSPSNKVTEKGKDVELRCDPISGHTALYWYRQSLGQGLEFLIYFQGNSAPDKSGLPSDRFSAERTGGSVSTLTIQRTQQEDSAVYLCASSPTPDGYTFGSGTRLTVV.

The sample holds a few counts of this clonotype. The chain is built from TRBV7-2 and TRBJ2-3, with 8 bases fitting TRBD2. V was clipped by 1 base and J by 2 bases; unmatched bases: 17. The germline V gene has CDR1 SGHTA and CDR2 FQGNSA. This CDR3 has 20 amino acids. CDR3 amino acids: CASSLDVRGGPYSITDTQYF. CDR3 DNA: TGTGCCAGCAGCTTAGATGTCCGGGGGGGCCCGTATTCTATCACAGATACGCAGTATTTT.

The chain employs TRBV9 and TRBJ2-1, with D hard to call. The length of the CDR3 is 16 residues. V gave up 0 bases and J gave up 4 bases, with 14 bases separating them. Germline CDR1 and CDR2: SGDLS and YYNGEE. Here the CDR3 reads CASSVGRGVLYNEQFF. The DNA for the CDR3 is TGTGCCAGCAGCGTAGGTCGTGGGGTACTGTACAATGAGCAGTTCTTC.

This clonotype appeared a few times. The chain combines TRBV12-3 or TRBV12-4 with TRBJ1-1, with 8 nucleotides matching TRBD1. With V trimmed by 5 bases and J by 7 bases, 6 bases remained unmatched. There are 13 residues in the CDR3. The CDR3 nucleotides are TGTGCCAGCAGTACGACAGGGGCTCTTGAAGCTTTCTTT. Its protein product is CASSTTGALEAFF.

The chain has TRBV29-1 and TRBJ1-2, with 9 bases fitting TRBD1. Losses at the gene ends were 7 bases for V and 4 bases for J; bases not matched to a gene: 4. Germline CDR1 reads SQVTM; CDR2 reads ANQGSEA. There are 12 residues in the CDR3. The CDR3 region is CSGRQGVYGYTF. In DNA, the CDR3 is TGCAGCGGCCGACAGGGGGTCTATGGCTACACCTTC.

There are a few counts of this clonotype. The chain recombines TRBV29-1 with TRBJ1-2, with D perhaps TRBD1 (5 bases). Germline CDR1 SQVTM, CDR2 ANQGSEA. The length of the CDR3 is 12 residues. Trimming took 6 bases from V and 1 from J, leaving 9 bases between them. The CDR3 here is CSVGDGNYGYTF. In DNA form, the CDR3 reads TGCAGCGTCGGGGACGGTAACTATGGCTACACCTTC.

The rearrangement joins TRBV4-2 to TRBJ2-7; TRBD1 might be the D (6 bases). CDR1 and CDR2 (germline): LGHNA, YNFKEQ. The CDR3 sequence is 13 residues long. With 0 bases removed from V and 6 bases from J, the gap between germline ends came to 9 bases. CDR3 DNA: TGTGCCAGCAGCCAAGAAGCAGGGGCCGAGCAGTACTTC. Residues: CASSQEAGAEQYF.

This clonotype was found a few times. DNA for the CDR3: TGCGCCAGCAGCCAAGATCACTCTGGGGCCAACGTCCTGACTTTC. Its protein is CASSQDHSGANVLTF. The chain is built from TRBV4-1 and TRBJ2-6; no reliable D call. V gave up 0 bases and J gave up 0 bases, with 3 bases separating them. There are 15 residues in the CDR3. Per the germline V gene, CDR1 is MGHRA and CDR2 is YSYEKL.

In DNA, the CDR3 is TGTGCCAGCAGCAAACCGGGACAAAACACAGATACGCAGTATTTT. As protein: CASSKPGQNTDTQYF. This sequence joins TRBV13 and TRBJ2-3, with D perhaps TRBD1 (6 bases). This CDR3 contains 15 residues. Germline-derived CDR1 and CDR2 are PRHDT and FYEKMQ (reference sequence). Trimming shortened V by 5 bases and J by 2 bases, and 14 bases separated the two germline ends.

The chain uses TRBV6-2 or TRBV6-3 and TRBJ1-1; 8 bases map to TRBD1. V dropped 8 bases and J dropped 0; count of bases not matched to a gene: 5. The germline CDR1 and CDR2 sequences are MNHEY and SVGEGT. There are 14 residues in the CDR3. The CDR3 DNA reads TGTGCCAGCCAACAGGGGGGGATGAACACTGAAGCTTTCTTT. It yields the protein CASQQGGMNTEAFF.

The V call is TRBV7-3, the J call TRBJ2-1, with TRBD2 as a possible D gene (5 bases). V was pared by 6 bases and J by 0 bases, with 12 bases between. CDR1 and CDR2 from the germline V gene are SGHTA and FQGTGA. This CDR3 spans 15 amino acids. The CDR3 region has the DNA TGTGCCAGCAGTTTAGCGATTAGCTCCTACAATGAGCAGTTCTTC. Amino acid sequence: CASSLAISSYNEQFF.

This clonotype was seen only a few times. This rearrangement joins TRBV6-5 to TRBJ2-2, with D hard to call. Trimming took 2 bases from V and 8 from J, leaving 9 bases between them. The CDR3 totals 13 residues. Germline V gene sequence: CDR1 MNHEY, CDR2 SVGAGI. The CDR3 DNA is TGTGCCAGCAGTTACGTTCCGAGAGGGGAGCTGTTTTTT. Amino acids: CASSYVPRGELFF.

This clonotype was seen more than once but under ten times. The rearrangement uses TRBV29-1 and TRBJ2-1; a possible D gene is TRBD2 (7 bases). V was shortened by 8 bases and J by 4 bases, with 15 bases between the two germline ends. The CDR3 spans 13 residues. In germline, CDR1 is SQVTM, CDR2 ANQGSEA. CDR3 nucleotides: TGCAGCTCGGACCGGGGGGCATACAATGAGCAGTTCTTC. It specifies CSSDRGAYNEQFF.

The chain carries TRBV12-3 or TRBV12-4 and TRBJ2-1, with 16 bases that match TRBD2. V shed 5 bases, J shed 10 bases, and the junction held 11 bases outside the gene matches. The CDR3 is 17 amino acids. The CDR3 loop is CASSIPGLAGGPGEQFF. The CDR3 nucleotides are TGTGCCAGCAGTATACCGGGACTAGCGGGGGGGCCTGGGGAGCAGTTCTTC.

The chain combines TRBV4-1 with TRBJ1-2; TRBD1 might be the D (5 bases). CDR1 and CDR2 (germline): MGHRA, YSYEKL. Trimming stripped 1 base from V and 3 bases from J, with 9 bases between. This CDR3 is built from 14 residues. This CDR3 is CASSQVVGDYGYTF. The CDR3 nucleotides read TGCGCCAGCAGCCAAGTTGTGGGGGACTATGGCTACACCTTC.

CDR3 region: CSARSWDRGTGELFF. The CDR3 region has the DNA TGCAGTGCTAGGAGTTGGGACAGGGGAACCGGGGAGCTGTTTTTT. V and J are TRBV20-1 and TRBJ2-2; 10 bases map to TRBD1. The V and J ends lost 3 bases and 5 bases, in that order; junction bases with no gene match: 6. Germline assignment: CDR1 DFQATT and CDR2 SNEGSKA (reference sequence). The CDR3 consists of 15 residues.

This clonotype was seen at least ten times. The CDR3 DNA reads as TGCGCCAGCAGTGAGGGGGGGCAGGGGCACGAGCAGTACTTC. This codes for CASSEGGQGHEQYF. The chain combines TRBV10-2 with TRBJ2-7; the D call may be TRBD1 or TRBD2 (6 bases each). From germline, CDR1 is WSHSY and CDR2 SAAADI. This CDR3 has 14 residues. Trimming removed 2 bases from V and 5 bases from J, with 13 bases in between.

The genes are TRBV7-2 and TRBJ2-3; D ambiguous. The CDR3 is 13 residues long. The ends were cut back, 5 bases at V and 0 bases at J, with 6 bases in the middle. The germline V gene has CDR1 SGHTA and CDR2 FQGNSA. This chain's CDR3 is CASSPPSTDTQYF. The CDR3 region has the DNA TGTGCCAGCAGCCCCCCTAGCACAGATACGCAGTATTTT.

The chain has TRBV7-3 and TRBJ2-1; D is possibly TRBD2 (6 bases). Trimming removed 2 bases at V and 10 bases at J, with 18 bases between. Per the germline V gene, CDR1 is SGHTA and CDR2 is FQGTGA. The CDR3 totals 15 residues. The CDR3 DNA follows: TGTGCCAGCAGCTTAGGCGGGGCGCTTTCTCAGGAGCAGTTCTTC. Translating gives CASSLGGALSQEQFF.

The chain carries TRBV25-1 and TRBJ2-2, with TRBD2 as a possible D gene (5 bases). This CDR3 is built from 15 residues. V shed 0 bases and J shed 8 bases, with 13 bases lying between them. The V gene's germline CDR1 is MGHDK and CDR2 SYGVNS. The chain's CDR3 is CASSEYHRETGELFF. CDR3 nucleotide sequence: TGTGCCAGCAGTGAATATCACCGGGAAACTGGGGAGCTGTTTTTT.

The V call is TRBV7-2, the J call TRBJ2-5; 7 bases align to TRBD1. V dropped 0 bases and J dropped 1; count of bases not matched to a gene: 8. This CDR3 comprises 17 residues. CDR1 is SGHTA, CDR2 FQGNSA, per germline. This chain's CDR3 is CASSLALTGTLQETQYF. CDR3 DNA: TGTGCCAGCAGCTTAGCGCTGACAGGGACCCTCCAAGAGACCCAGTACTTC.

The chain links TRBV21-1 to TRBJ2-1; the table's TRBD1 call for D was not verified on the DNA. TRBV21-1 is a listed pseudogene. The CDR3 runs to 17 residues. DNA for the CDR3: TGTGCCAGCAGCTTTCATTCTGAGGACAGGGGGCTCAATGAGCAGTTCTTC. Amino acids: CASSFHSEDRGLNEQFF.

This clonotype was seen more than once but under ten times. This chain joins TRBV11-2 and TRBJ2-5; 10 bases line up with TRBD2. V was clipped by 5 bases and J by 5 bases; unmatched bases: 11. The CDR3 runs 16 residues. Germline CDR1 and CDR2: SGHAT and FQNNGV. The chain's CDR3 is CASSLILAGEMETQYF. As DNA, the CDR3 is TGTGCCAGCAGCCTAATCCTAGCGGGGGAGATGGAGACCCAGTACTTC. Full variable domain (missing parts from reference TRBV11-2 and TRBJ2-5): EAGVAQSPRYKIIEKRQSVAFWCNPISGHATLYWYQQILGQGPKLLIQFQNNGVVDDSQLPKDRFSAERLKGVDSTLKIQPAKLEDSAVYLCASSLILAGEMETQYFGPGTRLLVL.

This clonotype was detected only a few times. The V gene is TRBV20-1, the J gene TRBJ1-2; D unresolved. Trimming removed 0 bases from V and 3 bases from J, with 17 bases in between. Per germline, CDR1 DFQATT and CDR2 SNEGSKA (reference sequence). The CDR3 is made up of 16 amino acids. CDR3 nucleotides: TGCAGTGCTAGAGATACCCAGCCCAAGCGGGACTATGGCTACACCTTC. This encodes CSARDTQPKRDYGYTF.

This clonotype has just a few counts. The chain has TRBV6-4 and TRBJ2-5; possible D gene TRBD1, 7 bases. This CDR3 is 16 amino acids long. Trimming removed 5 bases at V and 2 bases at J, with 18 bases between. Germline CDR1 and CDR2: MRHNA and SNTAGT. For the CDR3, the DNA is TGTGCCAGCAGTCACGTGGAGGGGGCTAATCAAGAGACCCAGTACTTC. This encodes CASSHVEGANQETQYF.

The chain couples TRBV4-1 to TRBJ1-5; weak D call: TRBD1 (5 bases). Trimming removed 2 bases at V and 1 base at J, with 9 bases between. This CDR3 has 15 residues. Germline V gene lookup returns CDR1 MGHRA and CDR2 YSYEKL. The CDR3 reads CASSQRWTSNQPQHF. The CDR3 DNA is TGCGCCAGCAGCCAAAGGTGGACAAGCAATCAGCCCCAGCATTTT.